This TCR beta chain was recorded in a study of Ad26.COV2.S vaccination and SARS-CoV-2 variants. Study-level results: It was vaccine recipients, not placebo recipients, who had the higher spike-specific TCR breadth.

Described treatment: over 15 received Ad26.COV2.S at low or high dose, single or two shots; 5 received placebo; per-sample allocation not given. Specimens were obtained on day 63 following the first vaccine or placebo injection. Adults aged 18-55 years in Boston included the donor. Regarding this clone: What it binds is unknown.

Sequencing used immunoSEQ multiplex PCR; TCRdb keeps in-frame clones, though not all of them. Seen here are 400,000 to 450,000 clones, 80% to 95% observed once, and the top ten hold 9.5% to 15%. The CDR3 length is 14 residues. Trimming pared 5 bases from V and 0 bases from J, leaving 7 bases between. The germline V gene encodes CDR1 MDHEN and CDR2 SYDVKM. The chain is built from TRBV28 and TRBJ1-4; no clear D gene. The sample in question was peripheral blood, obtained in a trial of Ad26.COV2.S vaccine versus placebo. The sequence came from a person aged 18-60 years who received the Ad26.COV2.S COVID-19 vaccine or a placebo. The CDR3 coding sequence is TGTGCCAGCAGTAGGTCCCCAACTAATGAAAAACTGTTTTTT. This translates into CASSRSPTNEKLFF. The full variable domain, with the rest looked up from reference TRBV28 and TRBJ1-4, is DVKVTQSSRYLVKRTGEKVFLECVQDMDHENMFWYRQDPGLGLRLIYFSYDVKMKEKGDIPEGYSVSREKKERFSLILESASTNQTSMYLCASSRSPTNEKLFFGSGTQLSVL.